These 27 T cell receptor beta chains were all obtained from the same sample, sequenced in a study of cytomegalovirus exposure and HLA in healthy donors. PCR involved 60 Vbeta and 13 Jbeta primers. Generated by immunoSEQ multiplex PCR, the TCRdb table keeps only in-frame clones and is missing some. The table has 200,000 to 250,000 clones, approximately 87% seen once; the top ten hold roughly 1.3%. What was sequenced was PBMCs. The receptors were gathered from a human donor in good health.

The chain carries TRBV5-1 and TRBJ2-7; 7 positions agree with TRBD1. This CDR3 region has 14 residues. CDR1 is SGHRS and CDR2 is YFSETQ in the germline V gene. V was pared by 1 base and J by 2 bases, with 3 bases of the junction left unmatched. The CDR3 region is CASSLRQGAYEQYF. Written as DNA, the CDR3 is TGCGCCAGCAGCTTGAGGCAGGGGGCCTACGAGCAGTACTTC.

This sequence joins TRBV18 and TRBJ1-1; 8 nucleotides align to TRBD1. Germline CDR1 is KGHSH and CDR2 is LQKENI. There are 14 residues in the CDR3. Trimming at V came to 8 bases and at J to 1 base, leaving 6 bases not matched to a gene. The CDR3 spells CASAPGQGNTEAFF. The CDR3 nucleotides are TGTGCCAGCGCCCCCGGACAGGGGAACACTGAAGCTTTCTTT.

The gene calls are TRBV9 and TRBJ2-5; D perhaps matches TRBD1 (6 bases). V gave up 2 bases and J gave up 5 bases, with 10 bases separating them. The CDR3 consists of 13 residues. The germline V gene has CDR1 SGDLS and CDR2 YYNGEE. CDR3 DNA: TGTGCCAGCAGCGTCGGGACATACGAGACCCAGTACTTC. This gives the protein CASSVGTYETQYF. Drawing the rest from reference TRBV9 and TRBJ2-5, the complete variable domain is DSGVTQTPKHLITATGQRVTLRCSPRSGDLSVYWYQQSLDQGLQFLIQYYNGEERAKGNILERFSAQQFPDLHSELNLSSLELGDSALYFCASSVGTYETQYFGPGTRLLVL.

The J gene is TRBJ2-7, the V gene TRBV29-1, with 11 bases matching TRBD2. Germline V gives CDR1 SQVTM, CDR2 ANQGSEA. J lost 1 base, V lost 8 bases, and 7 bases had no gene match. The CDR3 contains 14 residues. The CDR3 is CSIRLAGRSYEQYF. DNA for the CDR3: TGCAGCATAAGACTAGCGGGAAGGTCCTACGAGCAGTACTTC.

The chain is built from TRBV19 and TRBJ1-2; D gene ambiguous. This CDR3 has 12 residues. Germline CDR1 and CDR2: LNHDA and SQIVND (reference sequence). Between the trimmed V and J ends, which lost 5 bases and 7 bases, there was a span of 11 bases. DNA of the CDR3: TGTGCCAGTAGTGCCGAGCGTTTTGGCTACACCTTC. This sequence encodes CASSAERFGYTF.

The chain is built from TRBV9 and TRBJ2-1; D uncertain. CDR3 length: 14 amino acids. Trimming left V 0 bases short and J 5 bases short, with 9 bases between. The V gene's germline CDR1 is SGDLS and CDR2 YYNGEE. The DNA of the CDR3 is TGTGCCAGCAGCGTAGGAGGTTCAAACAATGAGCAGTTCTTC. This codes for CASSVGGSNNEQFF.

The chain uses TRBV30 and TRBJ2-3; TRBD1 might be the D (7 bases). V lost 0 bases to trimming and J lost 5 bases, with 15 bases between them. This CDR3 has 15 amino acids. CDR1 and CDR2 from the germline V gene are GTSNPN and SVGIG (reference sequence). In DNA, the CDR3 is TGTGCCTGGAGTGTAGGGGGCGGGATGGGAGATACGCAGTATTTT. Its translation: CAWSVGGGMGDTQYF.

V usage is TRBV28 and J usage is TRBJ2-7; TRBD1 is a possible D gene (5 bases). CDR1 and CDR2 from the germline V gene are MDHEN and SYDVKM. The CDR3 has 14 amino acids. The V and J ends lost 6 bases and 5 bases respectively, with 17 bases between them. CDR3 bases: TGTGCCAGCAGCCTTAGTATTCTCAGGGACGAGCAGTACTTC. Translating gives CASSLSILRDEQYF.

This clone was observed a handful of times. The genes are TRBV28 and TRBJ1-2, with D tentatively TRBD1 (6 bases). V shed 5 bases and J shed 2 bases, with 18 bases lying between them. Germline assignment: CDR1 MDHEN and CDR2 SYDVKM. The CDR3 is made up of 16 amino acids. In DNA form, the CDR3 reads TGTGCCAGCAGTCCCTACAGGGACGGGTCCAACTATGGCTACACCTTC. It specifies CASSPYRDGSNYGYTF.

The chain recombines TRBV9 with TRBJ2-3; maybe TRBD1 (7 bases). With 4 bases removed from V and 3 bases from J, the gap between germline ends came to 18 bases. The CDR3 is made up of 16 amino acids. Germline V gives CDR1 SGDLS, CDR2 YYNGEE. The CDR3 loop is CASSSEPGGRTDTQYF. The DNA of the CDR3 is TGTGCCAGCAGCTCAGAACCAGGGGGGCGAACAGATACGCAGTATTTT.

About this clone itself: Sequence at one end of the junction differs from germline and may be a read error. J is TRBJ2-7 and V is TRBV7-9, with D unclear. The germline V gene encodes CDR1 SEHNR and CDR2 FQNEAQ (reference sequence). The CDR3 loop spans 12 amino acids. This CDR3 is CSSSPAYYEQYF. In DNA form, the CDR3 reads TGTTCCAGCAGCCCCGCCTACTACGAGCAGTACTTC.

The chain links TRBV25-1 to TRBJ2-3; D is uncertain. CDR3 size: 17 residues. Germline CDR1 and CDR2: MGHDK and SYGVNS. V was clipped by 4 bases and J by 0 bases, with 17 bases between them. The CDR3, as DNA: TGTGCCAGCAGTGTTGCCCCACCGGTCTCTAGCACAGATACGCAGTATTTT. Translating it yields CASSVAPPVSSTDTQYF.

This clone was counted only a few times. V is TRBV28 and J is TRBJ2-7, with D possibly being TRBD2 (5 bases). Looked up from germline, CDR1 is MDHEN and CDR2 is SYDVKM. V was clipped by 5 bases and J by 2 bases, with 10 bases between them. This CDR3 spans 13 amino acids. CDR3: CASSPPGAYEQYF. CDR3 sequence (DNA): TGTGCCAGCAGTCCCCCCGGGGCCTACGAGCAGTACTTC.

The chain employs TRBV5-1 and TRBJ2-1; D ambiguous. This CDR3 region has 15 residues. Germline loops: CDR1 SGHRS, CDR2 YFSETQ. V was clipped by 2 bases and J by 8 bases, with 17 bases between them. The CDR3 nucleotides are TGCGCCAGCAGCTTCCTAGGCTCAAGAAGCTATGAGCAGTTCTTC. This encodes CASSFLGSRSYEQFF.

This rearrangement joins TRBV29-1 to TRBJ1-5; TRBD1 matches at 7 bases. The CDR3 contains 13 residues. With V trimmed by 6 bases and J by 0 bases, 2 bases remained unmatched. Germline CDR1 SQVTM, CDR2 ANQGSEA. The CDR3 protein is CSVGTDSNQPQHF. CDR3 nucleotide sequence: TGCAGCGTGGGGACAGATAGCAATCAGCCCCAGCATTTT.

The V call is TRBV2, the J call TRBJ2-5; no clear D. The CDR3 length is 13 residues. Germline CDR1 SNHLY, CDR2 FYNNEI. Trimming took 4 bases from V and 1 from J, leaving 7 bases between them. The CDR3 here is CASSARRQETQYF. In nucleotides, the CDR3 is TGTGCCAGCAGTGCCAGGCGCCAAGAGACCCAGTACTTC.

V gene TRBV2 combines with J gene TRBJ2-3, with D tentatively TRBD1 (5 bases). CDR1 is SNHLY and CDR2 is FYNNEI in the germline V gene. This CDR3 has 16 amino acids. The V end was cut by 7 bases, the J end by 0 bases, with 17 bases between. CDR3 loop: CASTTLLQESTDTQYF. The DNA of the CDR3 is TGTGCCAGCACCACCCTCCTACAGGAAAGCACAGATACGCAGTATTTT.

This chain uses TRBV28 with TRBJ1-2, with D possibly matching TRBD1 (5 bases). V dropped 6 bases and J dropped 4 bases, with 18 bases sitting between them. The germline gives CDR1 MDHEN, CDR2 SYDVKM. The CDR3 spans 15 residues. Here the CDR3 DNA reads TGTGCCAGCAGCCCCCAATTGGGGGGGGGCTATGGCTACACCTTC. Translated: CASSPQLGGGYGYTF.

The chain combines TRBV4-2 with TRBJ2-3; D might be TRBD2 (5 bases). V was shortened by 4 bases and J by 4 bases, with 12 bases between the two germline ends. The CDR3 consists of 14 residues. CDR1 LGHNA and CDR2 YNFKEQ come from the germline V gene. The CDR3 spells CASSPQYGADTQYF. In DNA, the CDR3 is TGTGCCAGCAGCCCACAATACGGGGCAGATACGCAGTATTTT.

This clone occurred once. The chain couples TRBV27 to TRBJ2-5; D is uncertain. This CDR3 region has 12 residues. V dropped 5 bases and J dropped 1 base, with 5 bases sitting between them. CDR1 and CDR2 (germline): MNHEY, SMNVEV (reference sequence). The CDR3 protein is CASSPGQETQYF. DNA of the CDR3: TGTGCCAGCAGTCCGGGCCAAGAGACCCAGTACTTC.

This chain joins TRBV4-1 and TRBJ1-2, with TRBD1 matching over 12 bases. The V and J ends lost 1 base and 8 bases, in that order; junction bases with no gene match: 8. CDR3 size: 16 residues. Looked up from germline, CDR1 is MGHRA and CDR2 is YSYEKL. The CDR3 DNA sequence: TGCGCCAGCAGCCAAGGACGGGGACAGGGGGCGCAGGGCTACACCTTC. This sequence encodes CASSQGRGQGAQGYTF.

The J gene is TRBJ2-1, the V gene TRBV5-3; the match to TRBD2 covers 10 bases. TRBV5-3 is flagged as an ORF with uncertain function. There are 13 residues in the CDR3. With 0 bases clipped from V and 16 bases from J, the junction kept 7 bases outside the gene matches. CDR3 loop: CARSLASGRGNFF. In DNA form, the CDR3 reads TGTGCCAGAAGCTTGGCCAGCGGGAGGGGGAATTTCTTC.

The chain recombines TRBV28 with TRBJ1-2; 7 bases are a match to TRBD1. This CDR3 region has 13 residues. V was clipped by 4 bases and J by 3 bases; unmatched bases: 2. Germline V CDR1 and CDR2: MDHEN, SYDVKM. The DNA for the CDR3 is TGTGCCAGCAGTTCCCAGGGGGACTATGGCTACACCTTC. It translates to CASSSQGDYGYTF.

V and J are TRBV27 and TRBJ2-2; D is perhaps TRBD2 (5 bases). The V gene lost 0 bases and the J gene lost 4 bases, with 9 bases spanning the gap. This CDR3 is built from 15 residues. Per the germline V gene, CDR1 is MNHEY and CDR2 is SMNVEV (reference sequence). In DNA form, the CDR3 reads TGTGCCAGCAGTTTATCTAGCGCGCTCACCGGGGAGCTGTTTTTT. Translation: CASSLSSALTGELFF.

This clone was recorded only once. The chain recombines TRBV11-2 with TRBJ2-7, with 10 positions matching TRBD2. Looked up from germline, CDR1 is SGHAT and CDR2 is FQNNGV. This CDR3 has 15 residues. Trimming at V came to 6 bases and at J to 1 base, leaving 6 bases not matched to a gene. The CDR3 nucleotides are TGTGCCAGCAGTATGGTAGCGGGAGGTTCCTACGAGCAGTACTTC. Protein product: CASSMVAGGSYEQYF. The full variable domain, its missing parts supplied by reference TRBV11-2 and TRBJ2-7, is EAGVAQSPRYKIIEKRQSVAFWCNPISGHATLYWYQQILGQGPKLLIQFQNNGVVDDSQLPKDRFSAERLKGVDSTLKIQPAKLEDSAVYLCASSMVAGGSYEQYFGPGTRLTVT.

This clone has just a few counts. The J gene is TRBJ1-5, the V gene TRBV18; D remains ambiguous. Trimming took 4 bases from V and 5 from J, leaving 9 bases between them. This CDR3 is 13 amino acids long. The germline V gene encodes CDR1 KGHSH and CDR2 LQKENI. The CDR3 nucleotides read TGTGCCAGCTCACGGTCGAGGGATCAGCCCCAGCATTTT. Translating it yields CASSRSRDQPQHF.

The gene calls are TRBV6-1 and TRBJ2-5, with TRBD2 matching over 7 bases. CDR3 length: 13 amino acids. After removal of 7 bases from V and 3 bases from J, the junction contained 5 bases not matched to a gene. CDR1 is MNHNS, CDR2 SASEGT, per germline. As DNA, the CDR3 is TGTGCCAGCACCGGGGGGAGGGAAGAGACCCAGTACTTC. This sequence encodes CASTGGREETQYF.